This T cell receptor beta chain was sequenced during a study of shared clonotypes between healthy human individuals. Study-level information: Per donor, three plates held CD4 naive cells, three held CD4 memory, two held CD8 naive and one held CD8 memory.

Method: immunoSEQ multiplex PCR; TCRdb's copy keeps in-frame clones and lacks some. The sample yields about 660,000 clones, about 74% seen once. Splitting of CD4+ cells produced CD45RA+ naive and CD45RA-negative memory subsets. Study-wide points: Measured sharing among donors was expected to vary with sequencing depth.

This CDR3 is 15 amino acids long. The V and J ends lost 4 bases and 3 bases respectively, with 17 bases between them. Germline V gives CDR1 SGDLS, CDR2 YYNGEE. In this sample, this clone turned up once. Its antigen is undetermined. This receptor was obtained from a woman between 25 and 40 years old in good health. Sequenced material: memory CD4+ T cells sorted from blood. Subset in this sample: CD45RA-negative fraction. The V call is TRBV9, the J call TRBJ2-7; TRBD2 might be the D (6 bases). The CDR3 nucleotides read TGTGCCAGCAGCCCGCGACTAGGAGAAGTCTACGAGCAGTACTTC. Amino acid sequence: CASSPRLGEVYEQYF.